This T cell receptor (beta chain) comes out of a study of beta chain features in type 1 diabetes. CDR3 length: 15 residues. CDR1 SGHRS and CDR2 YFSETQ come from the germline V gene. The V gene lost 3 bases and the J gene lost 3 bases, with 16 bases spanning the gap. The entirety of the isolated RNA underwent reverse transcription, so expressed TCRB transcripts were sequenced. TCRdb's copy holds only in-frame clones and misses some; the assay was immunoSEQ multiplex PCR. The table has about 620,000 clones, about 14% seen once. The sequenced sample consisted of naive CD4+ T cells from blood. The receptor's source is a man aged 18 to 35 in good health. This sequence joins TRBV5-1 and TRBJ2-7; D may be TRBD2 (5 bases). This chain's CDR3 is CASSSSKERLYEQYF. The DNA for the CDR3 is TGCGCCAGCAGCTCCTCGAAGGAGCGGCTCTACGAGCAGTACTTC.